This T cell receptor beta chain was sequenced during a study of shared clonotypes between healthy human individuals. TCRdb's copy holds only in-frame clones and misses some; the assay was immunoSEQ multiplex PCR. The table lists about 2.3 million clones, 90% to 95% of them singletons. As concerns this clone: Its antigen is not identified.

Healthy and HIV-negative, the adult donors had no recent acute infections or vaccinations. CD45RA-negative memory and CD45RA+ naive subsets were split from the CD4+ cells. Study-level results: A handful of donors showed sharing of approximately 5% of naive CD4 clonotypes.

This CDR3 contains 14 residues. Germline V gives CDR1 MDHEN, CDR2 SYDVKM. The germline V and J ends were trimmed by 0 bases and 5 bases, with 8 bases remaining between them. The TCR sequence derives from a man aged 18 to 30 in good health. Some clones in this sample may be carry-over from other donors' samples. The chain links TRBV28 to TRBJ2-1; weak D call: TRBD2 (6 bases). The sample was naive CD4+ T cells from PBMCs. Noted subset: CD45RA+ positively selected. The chain's CDR3 is CASSLWTRDNEQFF. As DNA, the CDR3 is TGTGCCAGCAGTTTATGGACTAGGGACAATGAGCAGTTCTTC.